Presented here are 21 T cell receptor beta chains from one specimen sequenced in a study of blood T cells in healthy people across ages. A sample-barcoded 5' primer and a J-beta primer mix were used in a second PCR of about 6 to 11 cycles. TCRdb ran MiXCR on the 5' RACE reads and lists one entry per CDR3 protein. Of roughly 1,700,000 distinct CDR3 sequences in the sample, about 28% were seen once. Material: blood. Receptors were obtained from a woman aged 25 to 39 in good health.

The V gene is TRBV20-1, the J gene TRBJ2-4; tentatively, D is TRBD2 (6 bases). The CDR3 has 15 amino acids. V lost 3 bases and J lost 1, with 13 bases in between. In germline, CDR1 is DFQATT, CDR2 SNEGSKA (reference sequence). CDR3: CSASSTGVAKNIQYF. The CDR3 region has the DNA TGCAGTGCTAGTTCGACGGGAGTGGCCAAAAACATTCAGTACTTC.

This clonotype was observed many times. The chain recombines TRBV20-1 with TRBJ2-3, with 7 bases identical to TRBD2. The germline V gene has CDR1 DFQATT and CDR2 SNEGSKA (reference sequence). V lost 4 bases to trimming and J lost 1 base; unmatched junction nucleotides: 5. The CDR3 is made up of 14 amino acids. The CDR3 is CSAKLALGTDTQYF. CDR3 sequence (DNA): TGCAGTGCTAAACTAGCGCTTGGCACAGATACGCAGTATTTT.

The chain uses TRBV6-2 or TRBV6-3 and TRBJ2-1; D is uncertain. The CDR3 has 14 amino acids. The V end lost 0 bases, the J end lost 13 bases, and 16 bases lay between the germline ends. The germline V gene encodes CDR1 MNHEY and CDR2 SVGEGT. The CDR3 DNA reads TGTGCCAGCAGTTACTCATCGGGCCAGGAGACCCAGTTCTTC. This sequence encodes CASSYSSGQETQFF.

V and J are TRBV14 and TRBJ2-1, with 7 bases fitting TRBD2. Germline lookup yields CDR1 SGHDN and CDR2 FVKESK. This CDR3 has 16 amino acids. Unmatched junction bases numbered 10, after V lost 8 bases and J lost 0 bases. The CDR3, as DNA: TGTGCCAGCGCCGTACTCAGCGGGGTCTCCTACAATGAGCAGTTCTTC. Protein: CASAVLSGVSYNEQFF.

Ten or more counts support this clonotype. The rearrangement uses TRBV7-3 and TRBJ2-7; D not resolved. Germline lookup yields CDR1 SGHTA and CDR2 FQGTGA. The CDR3 is 13 amino acids. Trimming shortened V by 1 base and J by 4 bases, and 8 bases separated the two germline ends. The CDR3 here is CASSLNSRYEQYF. Written as DNA, the CDR3 is TGTGCCAGCAGCTTAAATTCCCGGTACGAGCAGTACTTC.

This clonotype appeared once. The chain couples TRBV2 to TRBJ1-2; D is perhaps TRBD1 (5 bases). This CDR3 comprises 12 residues. V dropped 8 bases and J dropped 6 bases, with 13 bases sitting between them. CDR1 and CDR2 from the germline V gene are SNHLY and FYNNEI. Here the CDR3 DNA reads TGTGCCAGCGTTAAGGGGTTCGATGGCTACACCTTC. Amino acid sequence: CASVKGFDGYTF.

The rearrangement joins TRBV20-1 to TRBJ2-5; D may be TRBD2 (5 bases). The CDR3 is 14 residues long. Between the trimmed V and J ends, which lost 6 bases and 3 bases, there was a span of 17 bases. Germline CDR1 reads DFQATT; CDR2 reads SNEGSKA (reference sequence). The CDR3 loop reads CSAEGFLKKETQYF. As DNA, the CDR3 is TGCAGTGCAGAGGGCTTCTTGAAGAAAGAGACCCAGTACTTC.

There are a few counts of this clonotype. The chain links TRBV14 to TRBJ2-6; 9 nucleotides match TRBD1. Trimming cost V 0 bases and J 0 bases; bases outside gene matches: 6. Germline CDR1 is SGHDN and CDR2 is FVKESK. The CDR3 is made up of 19 amino acids. The CDR3 reads CASSQDLGTGSSGANVLTF. CDR3 in DNA: TGTGCCAGCAGCCAAGATCTTGGGACAGGGAGCTCTGGGGCCAACGTCCTGACTTTC.

The chain joins TRBV30 to TRBJ1-1, with D unclear. This CDR3 comprises 11 residues. Germline V lookup: CDR1 GTSNPN, CDR2 SVGIG (reference sequence). V lost 8 bases and J lost 4, with 11 bases in between. As DNA, the CDR3 is TGTGCCAGTGATGGGGTCACTGAAGCTTTCTTT. It translates to CASDGVTEAFF.

This chain connects TRBV4-1 to TRBJ2-2; weak D call: TRBD2 (5 bases). There are 15 residues in the CDR3. V was shortened by 4 bases and J by 1 base, with 10 bases between the two germline ends. The germline V gene has CDR1 MGHRA and CDR2 YSYEKL. CDR3 coding DNA: TGCGCCAGCAGCCCGCGGGCCCTGAACACCGGGGAGCTGTTTTTT. As protein: CASSPRALNTGELFF.

This clonotype was seen more than once but under ten times. The gene calls are TRBV25-1 and TRBJ2-2; D possibly corresponds to TRBD2 (6 bases). In germline, CDR1 is MGHDK, CDR2 SYGVNS. The CDR3 spans 14 residues. V was cut by 5 bases and J by 4 bases, with 11 bases left in between. CDR3: CASSPWGGTGELFF. In DNA, the CDR3 is TGTGCCAGCAGTCCCTGGGGAGGCACCGGGGAGCTGTTTTTT.

The V gene is TRBV12-3 or TRBV12-4, the J gene TRBJ1-5; D is unclear. Trimming took 6 bases from V and 2 from J, leaving 11 bases between them. The CDR3 covers 14 residues. The CDR3: CASSPIQGNQPQHF. The DNA for the CDR3 is TGTGCCAGCAGCCCAATTCAGGGCAATCAGCCCCAGCATTTT.

Notes on this clonotype: A much larger clone lies one base from this, so it may be a read error. J is TRBJ2-4 and V is TRBV20-1; TRBD1 might be the D (7 bases). The length of the CDR3 is 15 residues. Per germline, CDR1 DFQATT and CDR2 SNEGSKA (reference sequence). CDR3 in amino acids: CSARDRGTAKTIQYF. DNA of the CDR3: TGCAGTGCTAGAGACCGGGGGACAGCCAAAACCATTCAGTACTTC.

Remarks on this clonotype: A much bigger clone sits one base away, suggesting this may be a read error. The chain couples TRBV5-1 to TRBJ1-2; D unclear. Germline lookup yields CDR1 SGHRS and CDR2 YFSETQ. CDR3 size: 11 residues. The ends were cut back, 0 bases at V and 6 bases at J, with 3 bases in the middle. The CDR3 protein is CASSLDDGYTF. CDR3 nucleotides: TGCGCCAGCAGCTTGGATGATGGCTACACCTTC.

In this sample, this clonotype turned up a few times. This chain joins TRBV5-1 and TRBJ2-5, with a possible D match to TRBD2 (7 bases). Germline CDR1 reads SGHRS; CDR2 reads YFSETQ. With 4 bases removed from V and 1 base from J, the gap between germline ends came to 14 bases. The CDR3 has 15 amino acids. CDR3 amino acids: CASSRGGGTQETQYF. CDR3 nucleotide sequence: TGCGCCAGCAGCAGGGGAGGGGGAACCCAAGAGACCCAGTACTTC.

In the case of this clonotype: This may arise from a read error, as a much more abundant clone is one base away. The rearrangement uses TRBV7-7 and TRBJ2-1, with D possibly TRBD1 on 6 matching bases. In germline, CDR1 is SSHAT, CDR2 FNYEAQ (reference sequence). Trimming shortened V by 1 base and J by 7 bases, and 20 bases separated the two germline ends. The CDR3 has 17 amino acids. This chain's CDR3 is CASSLEGPVGATNEQFF. CDR3 DNA sequence: TGTGCCAGCAGCTTAGAAGGCCCCGTGGGGGCAACAAATGAGCAGTTCTTC.

Remarks on this clonotype: A junction end diverges from the germline sequence, so it may reflect a read error. The J gene is TRBJ1-2, the V gene TRBV29-1; D is unclear. This CDR3 spans 12 amino acids. Germline V lookup: CDR1 SQVTM, CDR2 ANQGSEA. CDR3 region: CNVDFQGNGYTF. Written as DNA, the CDR3 is TGCAACGTTGACTTCCAAGGGAATGGCTACACCTTC. Looking up the rest from reference TRBV29-1 and TRBJ1-2 gives the full variable domain: SAVISQKPSRDICQRGTSLTIQCQVDSQVTMMFWYRQQPGQSLTLIATANQGSEATYESGFVIDKFPISRPNLTFSTLTVSNMSPEDSSIYLCNVDFQGNGYTFGSGTRLTVV.

This clonotype was seen a handful of times. The rearrangement links TRBV7-2 to TRBJ1-5, with D possibly matching TRBD1 (6 bases). Germline V gene lookup returns CDR1 SGHTA and CDR2 FQGNSA. Trimming took 4 bases from V and 3 from J, leaving 19 bases between them. The CDR3 sequence is 17 residues long. As DNA, the CDR3 is TGTGCCAGCAGCTCGGCTAAGACGGGACAAGTCAATCAGCCCCAGCATTTT. Translating it yields CASSSAKTGQVNQPQHF. Together with reference TRBV7-2 and TRBJ1-5, the CDR3 gives the full variable domain: GAGVSQSPSNKVTEKGKDVELRCDPISGHTALYWYRQSLGQGLEFLIYFQGNSAPDKSGLPSDRFSAERTGGSVSTLTIQRTQQEDSAVYLCASSSAKTGQVNQPQHFGDGTRLSIL.

The chain is built from TRBV20-1 and TRBJ2-7, with D perhaps given as TRBD1 or TRBD2 (5 bases each). The CDR3 runs 13 residues. Deletions cut 6 bases from V and 6 bases from J, with 18 bases between. From germline, CDR1 is DFQATT and CDR2 SNEGSKA (reference sequence). The CDR3 DNA reads TGCAGTGCCCTAGACAGTTCGGGAATCGAGCAGTACTTC. Translation: CSALDSSGIEQYF.

This chain joins TRBV4-1 and TRBJ1-2, with a weak D call TRBD1 (5 bases). Germline loops: CDR1 MGHRA, CDR2 YSYEKL. CDR3 size: 16 residues. Trimming stripped 1 base from V and 7 bases from J, with 19 bases between. The CDR3 is CASSQGYQGGDGGYTF. The CDR3 nucleotides are TGCGCCAGCAGCCAAGGATATCAGGGAGGGGATGGTGGCTACACCTTC.

The chain uses TRBV27 and TRBJ2-2; 12 bases align to TRBD2. Germline CDR1 is MNHEY and CDR2 is SMNVEV (reference sequence). The V and J ends lost 6 bases and 5 bases, in that order; junction bases with no gene match: 4. This CDR3 has 15 amino acids. CDR3 sequence reads: CASRLAGGRTGELFF. For the CDR3, the DNA is TGTGCCAGCAGACTAGCGGGGGGAAGGACCGGGGAGCTGTTTTTT.